This TCR beta chain was recorded in a study of blood T cell repertoires in COVID-19. TCRdb's copy holds only in-frame clones and misses some; the assay was immunoSEQ multiplex PCR. The table records around 320,000 clones, 90% to 95% of them present only once. V was pared by 4 bases and J by 7 bases, with 16 bases between. Germline V gene data show CDR1 as MNHEY and CDR2 as SVGEGT. There are 15 residues in the CDR3. This TCR derives from a woman aged 25 to 45 who had been exposed to COVID-19. Material for sequencing was PBMCs or T cells enriched from blood (not recorded which). The V and J genes are TRBV6-2 or TRBV6-3 and TRBJ1-4; D might be TRBD1 (5 bases). CDR3 in DNA: TGTGCCAGCAGTTCCAGGGTGTACTATGGTGAAAAACTGTTTTTT. This encodes CASSSRVYYGEKLFF.